The T cell receptor beta chain under discussion was sequenced for a study of blood T cell repertoires in COVID-19. For the study at large: COVID-19 samples collected from the United States, Italy and Spain covered acute and convalescent phases. PBMCs, B-cell-depleted T cells, or T cells provided the cDNA or gDNA that made up the material.

The CDR3 sequence is 14 residues long. Trimming cost V 7 bases and J 3 bases, with 17 bases left between them. Per the germline V gene, CDR1 is SGHRS and CDR2 is YFSETQ. As processed by the authors: Estimation of nucleated cell counts was performed using reference gene primer amplification. Using immunoSEQ multiplex PCR, the repertoire was profiled, and TCRdb retains in-frame clones only, with some absent. The V and J calls and clone size come from that table; D and trimming were worked out from the DNA. Here the sample spans nearly 90,000 clones, about 87% being singletons. This clone has a single count.

The receptor's source is a man in his sixties with acute or convalescent COVID-19. The chain carries TRBV5-1 and TRBJ2-7; possibly TRBD1 for D (9 bases). Sequenced material: peripheral blood. The CDR3 reads CASREGQGSYEQYF. The CDR3 DNA is TGCGCCAGCCGGGAGGGACAGGGAAGCTACGAGCAGTACTTC.